A selection of T cell receptor beta chains follows, all from one sample in a study of blood T cells in healthy people across ages. Using its own MiXCR run on the 5' RACE reads, TCRdb lists one record per CDR3 protein. The sample yields roughly 2 million distinct CDR3 sequences, roughly 50% seen once. The sequenced sample was blood. The receptor set was obtained from a middle-aged woman in good health. Both conserved end residues are part of each CDR3. A D gene is named only where the DNA matches it firmly. Not every row has a clone size; where given, it reads once, few, many or a size class.

>NA|NA|TRBV7-2|TRBJ2-3
CASTLGTLHTDTQYF
TGTGCCAGCACCCTCGGGACCTTGCACACAGATACGCAGTATTTT
>once|TRBD2|TRBV20-1|TRBJ2-5
CSGLTSGGAEETQYF
TGCAGTGGCCTAACTAGCGGGGGGGCAGAGGAGACCCAGTACTTC
>few|TRBD2|TRBV6-6|TRBJ2-1
CASSSGRLADNEQFF
TGTGCCAGCAGCTCCGGGAGACTAGCGGACAATGAGCAGTTCTTC
>NA|NA|TRBV28|TRBJ2-3
CASRTGGTATDTQYF
TGTGCCAGCAGGACTGGGGGGACGGCCACAGATACGCAGTATTTT
>NA|NA|TRBV7-9|TRBJ2-5
CASSAQSGTETQYF
TGTGCCAGCAGCGCGCAGTCAGGGACGGAGACCCAGTACTTC
>few|NA|TRBV18|TRBJ2-7
CASSPQENYEQYF
TGTGCCAGCTCACCACAAGAGAACTACGAGCAGTACTTC
>few|NA|TRBV24-1|TRBJ2-7
CATSAPTDPYEQYF
TGTGCCACCAGTGCCCCCACAGATCCCTACGAGCAGTACTTC
>NA|TRBD2|TRBV5-1|TRBJ2-5
CASTGLAGVETQYF
TGCGCCAGCACAGGACTAGCGGGAGTTGAGACCCAGTACTTC
>NA|NA|TRBV6-6|TRBJ2-7
CASSYPMRTSYEQYF
TGTGCCAGCAGTTACCCCATGAGGACGTCCTACGAGCAGTACTTC
>NA|TRBD1|TRBV20-1|TRBJ2-7
CSAISPGQGRNEQYF
TGCAGTGCTATCTCTCCGGGACAGGGTAGGAACGAGCAGTACTTC
>NA|TRBD2|TRBV5-1|TRBJ2-3
CASAGGAGDTQYF
TGCGCCAGCGCGGGAGGGGCCGGAGATACGCAGTATTTT
>NA|NA|TRBV4-2|TRBJ2-1
CASSHSLRNEQFF
TGTGCCAGCAGCCACAGTCTGAGGAATGAGCAGTTCTTC
>NA|NA|TRBV21-1|TRBJ2-5
CASSKGDTKGPETQYF
TGTGCCAGCAGCAAAGGGGACACAAAGGGCCCGGAGACCCAGTACTTC
>NA|NA|TRBV29-1|TRBJ1-5
CSVDREGQPQHF
TGCAGCGTTGACAGGGAGGGGCAGCCCCAGCATTTT
>NA|NA|TRBV27|TRBJ1-2
CASSPSAGETDYGYTF
TGTGCCAGCAGCCCGTCTGCTGGGGAAACCGACTATGGCTACACCTTC
>few|NA|TRBV7-2|TRBJ2-7
CASSSDLPYEQYF
TGTGCCAGCAGCTCGGATCTCCCATACGAGCAGTACTTC
>NA|NA|TRBV12-3/TRBV12-4|TRBJ2-5
CASSFWSHQETQYF
TGTGCCAGCAGTTTCTGGAGCCACCAAGAGACCCAGTACTTC
>few|NA|TRBV12-3/TRBV12-4|TRBJ1-5
CASSLVVGTGYSNQPQHF
TGTGCCAGCAGTTTAGTAGTCGGGACGGGGTATAGCAATCAGCCCCAGCATTTT
>NA|TRBD1|TRBV2|TRBJ2-1
CASRWDRETYEQFF
TGTGCCAGCAGATGGGACAGGGAAACATATGAGCAGTTCTTC
>NA|TRBD1|TRBV10-3|TRBJ2-5
CAISEDRGYETQYF
TGTGCCATCAGCGAGGACAGGGGATACGAGACCCAGTACTTC
>many|TRBD2|TRBV7-2|TRBJ2-1
CASSLLAGGLNEQFF
TGTGCCAGCAGCTTACTAGCGGGGGGGCTTAATGAGCAGTTCTTC
>few|TRBD2|TRBV12-3/TRBV12-4|TRBJ2-5
CASSRGTSGGAETQYF
TGTGCCAGCAGTAGAGGGACTAGCGGGGGCGCAGAGACCCAGTACTTC
>few|NA|TRBV6-2/TRBV6-3|TRBJ1-2
CASRPDSSRYGYTF
TGTGCCAGCAGACCGGACTCTTCTCGGTATGGCTACACCTTC
>few|TRBD2|TRBV29-1|TRBJ2-1
CSVEVSTGGSYNEQFF
TGCAGCGTTGAAGTATCAACGGGGGGCTCCTACAATGAGCAGTTCTTC
>NA|NA|TRBV7-9|TRBJ1-2
CASSTAGRNYGYTF
TGTGCCAGCTCTACGGCAGGGAGGAACTATGGCTACACCTTC
>few|TRBD1|TRBV7-9|TRBJ2-5
CASSSRDRRQLVLETQYF
TGTGCCAGCAGCTCCCGGGACAGGAGACAACTTGTGTTAGAGACCCAGTACTTC